This record concerns one T cell receptor beta chain sequence. The antigen remains undetermined. These data belong to a study of cytomegalovirus exposure and HLA in healthy donors. For the study at large: The study's early data release held tens of millions of unique TCRs from HLA-typed donors.

The PCR used 60 Vbeta and 13 Jbeta primers. Repertoires were generated with immunoSEQ multiplex PCR, while TCRdb's copy carries only in-frame clones and drops some. This table holds about 160,000 clones, about 76% found once. The CDR3 sequence is 14 residues long. Germline V gene sequence: CDR1 SGHTA, CDR2 FQGTGA. V shed 5 bases and J 1 base; nucleotides not matched to a gene: 4. General study findings and limits: Among immune exposure information, only CMV serostatus was available. It was confirmed in vitro that a few of the CMV-associated chains were specific for CMV antigens. Productive rates of about 87% or about 30% were seen for most TCR beta V segments in an earlier analysis.

The sequenced sample was PBMCs. The TCR was taken from a female donor in good health and CMV-seronegative. V usage is TRBV7-3 and J usage is TRBJ1-1; 7 nucleotides line up with TRBD1. The CDR3, as DNA: TGTGCCAGCAGCCTCGGGACAGAGAACACTGAAGCTTTCTTT. Amino acids: CASSLGTENTEAFF.